The rows below give T cell receptor beta chains drawn from one sample of a study of liver allograft versus peripheral blood T cells. TCRdb analysed the reads with MiXCR anew, one entry per CDR3 protein. The profile shows about 8,400 distinct CDR3 sequences, roughly a sixth of them singletons. These receptor sequences come from a human patient who had a liver transplant. Some T cells may trace back to the graft donor. The CDR3 runs from the conserved cysteine through the conserved F or W. D genes are given only for firm matches. Expanded clones get a size class; other rows say once, few or many, or leave the size out.

V: TRBV29-1
D: TRBD2
J: TRBJ2-3
size: medium-sized
length: 15
DNA: TGCAGCGTTGCCCCTCTAGCGGGGGGCACAGATACGCAGTATTTT
CDR3: CSVAPLAGGTDTQYF

V: TRBV28
D: NA
J: TRBJ2-2
size: many
length: 15
DNA: TGTGCCAGCAGTTTTGGGTTAGGCGGCACCGGGGAGCTGTTTTTT
CDR3: CASSFGLGGTGELFF

V: TRBV20-1
D: NA
J: TRBJ2-5
size: NA
length: 13
DNA: TGCAGTGCCGAGCCCCTCCGTCAAGAGACCCAGTACTTC
CDR3: CSAEPLRQETQYF

V: TRBV10-1
D: NA
J: TRBJ1-1
size: NA
length: 14
DNA: TGCGCCAGCAGTGAGACATACTCGGCCACTGAAGCTTTCTTT
CDR3: CASSETYSATEAFF

V: TRBV20-1
D: NA
J: TRBJ1-4
size: many
length: 16
DNA: TGCAGTGCTAGTTCTCCCGGGGGAGGGAATGAGGAAAAACTGTTTTTT
CDR3: CSASSPGGGNEEKLFF

V: TRBV19
D: NA
J: TRBJ2-3
size: medium-sized
length: 13
DNA: TGTGCCAGTAGCGGAAACAGTCGGGATACGCAGTATTTT
CDR3: CASSGNSRDTQYF

V: TRBV30
D: NA
J: TRBJ2-1
size: many
length: 16
DNA: TGTGCCTGGGGGCCCAAGTCCCAACCACGGATCAATGAGCAGTTCTTC
CDR3: CAWGPKSQPRINEQFF

V: TRBV19
D: TRBD2
J: TRBJ2-3
size: medium-sized
length: 16
DNA: TGTGCCAGTAGTGCAGCACTAGCGGCCTACACAGATACGCAGTATTTT
CDR3: CASSAALAAYTDTQYF

V: TRBV12-3/TRBV12-4
D: NA
J: TRBJ2-7
size: few
length: 16
DNA: TGTGCCAGCAGCCCCCGGGGTAGGGTTGGCTCCTACGAGCAGTACTTC
CDR3: CASSPRGRVGSYEQYF

V: TRBV5-5
D: TRBD1
J: TRBJ1-5
size: many
length: 15
DNA: TGTGCCAGCAGCTTGGATGGGACAGGGAATCAGCCCCAGCATTTT
CDR3: CASSLDGTGNQPQHF

V: TRBV28
D: TRBD2
J: TRBJ2-7
size: few
length: 15
DNA: TGTGCCAGCAGTACAACTAGCGGGAGTAGGCACGAGCAGTACTTC
CDR3: CASSTTSGSRHEQYF

V: TRBV27
D: TRBD1
J: TRBJ2-5
size: medium-sized
length: 14
DNA: TGTGCCAGCAGCCAGCTTCGGACAGGAGAGACCCAGTACTTC
CDR3: CASSQLRTGETQYF

V: TRBV5-4
D: TRBD2
J: TRBJ2-3
size: few
length: 16
DNA: TGTGCCAGCAGCTTGTGGCTAGCGGGGAACACAGATACGCAGTATTTT
CDR3: CASSLWLAGNTDTQYF

V: TRBV6-1
D: NA
J: TRBJ1-2
size: medium-sized
length: 14
DNA: TGTGCCAGCAGTGAACAGGGACTGACCTATGGCTACACCTTC
CDR3: CASSEQGLTYGYTF

V: TRBV10-3
D: NA
J: TRBJ1-1
size: many
length: 13
DNA: TGTGCCATCCGGAACGACTTGAACACTGAAGCTTTCTTT
CDR3: CAIRNDLNTEAFF

V: TRBV5-6
D: NA
J: TRBJ2-4
size: medium-sized
length: 15
DNA: TGTGCCAGCAGCTTGGTCGGGGTAGCCAAAAACATTCAGTACTTC
CDR3: CASSLVGVAKNIQYF

V: TRBV5-5
D: TRBD1
J: TRBJ1-5
size: many
length: 17
DNA: TGTGCCAGCAGCTTGGGCGCCAGACAGGGGGCAGGGCAGCCCCAGCATTTT
CDR3: CASSLGARQGAGQPQHF

V: TRBV20-1
D: TRBD1
J: TRBJ1-1
size: NA
length: 13
DNA: TGCAGTGCTCCCGGGACAGGGAACACTGAAGCTTTCTTT
CDR3: CSAPGTGNTEAFF

V: TRBV12-3/TRBV12-4
D: NA
J: TRBJ2-2
size: NA
length: 15
DNA: TGTGCCAGCAGTTCCCCCGGATTGAACACCGGGGAGCTGTTTTTT
CDR3: CASSSPGLNTGELFF

V: TRBV29-1
D: NA
J: TRBJ2-3
size: medium-sized
length: 15
DNA: TGCAGCGTTGATGCCCCCAGGGGAAGCACAGATACGCAGTATTTT
CDR3: CSVDAPRGSTDTQYF

V: TRBV6-5
D: NA
J: TRBJ2-5
size: medium-sized
length: 13
DNA: TGTGCCAGCAGTAGAAGCCCGGGGGAGACCCAGTACTTC
CDR3: CASSRSPGETQYF

V: TRBV28
D: NA
J: TRBJ1-1
size: few
length: 16
DNA: TGTGCCAGCAGTTTAAGGGGGTCGTCCGGAGGGACTGAAGCTTTCTTT
CDR3: CASSLRGSSGGTEAFF

V: TRBV6-1
D: TRBD1
J: TRBJ2-7
size: medium-sized
length: 13
DNA: TGTGCCAGCAGTAGAGACAGGGAATACGAGCAGTACTTC
CDR3: CASSRDREYEQYF

V: TRBV7-9
D: NA
J: TRBJ1-2
size: many
length: 15
DNA: TGTGCCAGCAGCTTAGCAACCGGGTCTGGGTTAGGCTACACCTTC
CDR3: CASSLATGSGLGYTF

V: TRBV6-5
D: TRBD1
J: TRBJ1-6
size: NA
length: 16
DNA: TGTGCCAGCAGTTACTCCGGAGGGACAGGGGGTTCACCCCTCCACTTT
CDR3: CASSYSGGTGGSPLHF

V: TRBV3-1
D: NA
J: TRBJ1-2
size: NA
length: 13
DNA: TGTGCCAGCAGCCTCGGTTATGGGGATGGCTACACCTTC
CDR3: CASSLGYGDGYTF

V: TRBV6-2/TRBV6-3
D: NA
J: TRBJ2-6
size: medium-sized
length: 13
DNA: TGTGCCGGCGCTCCGAGTGGGGCCAACGTCCTGACTTTC
CDR3: CAGAPSGANVLTF

V: TRBV6-1
D: NA
J: TRBJ1-5
size: medium-sized
length: 17
DNA: TGTGCCAGCAGGAGAGCCGGGACACCCGCCGGGGGCCAGCCCCAGCATTTT
CDR3: CASRRAGTPAGGQPQHF